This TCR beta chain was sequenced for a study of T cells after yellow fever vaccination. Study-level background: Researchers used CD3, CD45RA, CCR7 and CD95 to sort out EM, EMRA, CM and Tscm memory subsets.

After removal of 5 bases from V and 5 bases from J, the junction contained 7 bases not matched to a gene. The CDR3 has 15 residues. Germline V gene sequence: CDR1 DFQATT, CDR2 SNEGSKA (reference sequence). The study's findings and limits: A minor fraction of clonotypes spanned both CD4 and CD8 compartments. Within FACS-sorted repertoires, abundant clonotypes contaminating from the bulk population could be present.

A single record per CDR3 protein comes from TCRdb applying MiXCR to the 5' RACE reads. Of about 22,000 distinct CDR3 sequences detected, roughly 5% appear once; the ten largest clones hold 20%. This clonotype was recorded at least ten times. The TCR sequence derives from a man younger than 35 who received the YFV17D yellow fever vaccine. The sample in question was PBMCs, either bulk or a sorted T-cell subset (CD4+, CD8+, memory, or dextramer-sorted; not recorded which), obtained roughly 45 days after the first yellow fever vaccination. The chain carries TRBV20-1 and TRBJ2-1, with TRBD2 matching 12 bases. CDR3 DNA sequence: TGCAGTGCTCCTCTAGCGGGGGGGCCCAACAATGAGCAGTTCTTC. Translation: CSAPLAGGPNNEQFF.